This T cell receptor (beta chain) was sequenced for a study of T cell repertoires in cytomegalovirus infection. Turning to the study itself: CMV infection and matching HLA type were both indicated by public TCR beta signatures.

TCRdb called the reads again in MiXCR, with one record for every CDR3 protein. The sample records some 150,000 distinct CDR3 sequences, 20% to 25% being singletons. The V end lost 5 bases, the J end lost 6 bases, and 15 bases lay between the germline ends. Germline CDR1 and CDR2: SGHTA and FQGNSA. This CDR3 contains 14 residues. This clonotype was seen many times. The clonotype was recovered from a human donor in good health (CMV status not recorded). Some clones in this sample may be carry-over from other donors' samples. V gene TRBV7-2 combines with J gene TRBJ2-3; D may be TRBD1 (6 bases). The sample taken for sequencing was PBMCs. CDR3 in DNA: TGTGCCAGCAGCAAGGGGGACGGAGGCGATACGCAGTATTTT. Protein product: CASSKGDGGDTQYF.